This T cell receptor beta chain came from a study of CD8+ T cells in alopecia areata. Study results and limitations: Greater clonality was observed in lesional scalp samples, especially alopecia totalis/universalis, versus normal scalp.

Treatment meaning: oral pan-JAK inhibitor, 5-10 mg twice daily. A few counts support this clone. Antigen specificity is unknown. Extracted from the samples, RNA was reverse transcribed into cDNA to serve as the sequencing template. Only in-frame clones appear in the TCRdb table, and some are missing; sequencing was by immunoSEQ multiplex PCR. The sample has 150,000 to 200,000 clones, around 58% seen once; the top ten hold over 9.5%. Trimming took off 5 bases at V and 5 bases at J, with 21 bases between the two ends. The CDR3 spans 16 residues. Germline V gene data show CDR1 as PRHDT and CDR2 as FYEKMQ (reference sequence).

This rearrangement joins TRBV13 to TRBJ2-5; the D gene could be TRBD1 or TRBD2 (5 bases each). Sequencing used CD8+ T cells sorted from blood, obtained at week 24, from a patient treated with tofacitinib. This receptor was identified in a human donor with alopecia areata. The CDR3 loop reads CASSNKWDRVGETQYF. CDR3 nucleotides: TGTGCCAGCAGCAACAAGTGGGACCGAGTGGGGGAGACCCAGTACTTC.